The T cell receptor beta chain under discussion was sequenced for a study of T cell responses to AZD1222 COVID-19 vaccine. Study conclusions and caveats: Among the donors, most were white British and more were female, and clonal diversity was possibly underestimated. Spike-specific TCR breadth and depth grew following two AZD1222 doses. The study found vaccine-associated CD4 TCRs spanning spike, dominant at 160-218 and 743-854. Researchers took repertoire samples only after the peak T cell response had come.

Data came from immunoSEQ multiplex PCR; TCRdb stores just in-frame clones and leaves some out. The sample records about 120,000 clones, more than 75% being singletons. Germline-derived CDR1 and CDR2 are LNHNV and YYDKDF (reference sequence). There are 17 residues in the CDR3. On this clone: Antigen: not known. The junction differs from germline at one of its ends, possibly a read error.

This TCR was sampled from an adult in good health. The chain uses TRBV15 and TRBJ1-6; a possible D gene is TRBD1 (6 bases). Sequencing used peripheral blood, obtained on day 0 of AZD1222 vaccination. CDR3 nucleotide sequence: TGTGCCACCAGCCGAGACGTTAAACAGGGCTCCGGTTCACCCCTCCACTTT. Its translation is CATSRDVKQGSGSPLHF.